This T cell receptor (beta chain) was identified in a study of CD4+ T cells in melanoma. This clone is termed medium-sized (0.01 to 0.1%). The target antigen is unknown. Here immunoSEQ multiplex PCR was the method, and the copy in TCRdb shows in-frame clones only, minus some. The sample shows 12,000 to 15,000 clones, roughly 63% of them seen only once. General observations from the study: Reportedly, melanoma neoantigen-specific CD4+ T cells showed varied differentiation states.

After removal of 7 bases from V and 4 bases from J, the junction contained 6 bases not matched to a gene. The CDR3 consists of 15 residues. CDR1 is KGHSH, CDR2 LQKENI, per germline. What was sequenced was cells from a culture (not recorded whether cultured in vitro). The clonotype comes from a human donor with melanoma. The genes are TRBV18 and TRBJ2-2, with TRBD2 matching 10 bases. In nucleotides, the CDR3 is TGTGCCAGCTACAGCGGGGGGGCCGGCACCGGGGAGCTGTTTTTT. Translating gives CASYSGGAGTGELFF.